Shown below are 23 T cell receptor beta chains from a single sample sequenced in a study of blood T cell repertoires in COVID-19. This table comes from immunoSEQ multiplex PCR, and its TCRdb copy is limited to in-frame clones, with some not included. The top ten clones hold approximately 0.94% of a sample with 250,000 to 350,000 clones, roughly 84% of them seen once. The specimen sequenced was peripheral blood. The receptors were gathered from a human donor with COVID-19, enrolled during active disease. The donor label of this sample is uncertain.

A remark on this clone: Germline and junction disagree at one end, which may indicate a read error. The chain combines TRBV7-7 with TRBJ2-1; 12 bases line up with TRBD2. The length of the CDR3 is 16 residues. Germline lookup yields CDR1 SSHAT and CDR2 FNYEAQ (reference sequence). This CDR3 is CASRDQTSGRGYEQFF. CDR3 coding DNA: TGTGCTAGCAGGGACCAGACTAGCGGGAGAGGGTATGAGCAGTTCTTC.

The chain employs TRBV5-1 and TRBJ2-2; perhaps TRBD2 as D (5 bases). Germline V CDR1 and CDR2: SGHRS, YFSETQ. The CDR3 totals 16 residues. Trimming left V 2 bases short and J 0 bases short, with 11 bases between. As DNA, the CDR3 is TGCGCCAGCAGCTTAAGTTTGCGGGCGAACACCGGGGAGCTGTTTTTT. Translating it yields CASSLSLRANTGELFF. Using reference TRBV5-1 and TRBJ2-2 for the parts outside the CDR3, the full variable domain is KAGVTQTPRYLIKTRGQQVTLSCSPISGHRSVSWYQQTPGQGLQFLFEYFSETQRNKGNFPGRFSGRQFSNSRSEMNVSTLELGDSALYLCASSLSLRANTGELFFGEGSRLTVL.

Here the CDR3 DNA reads TGTGCCAGTAGTATAGCACCGAGACAGGGAGCTGGCTACACCTTC. This translates into CASSIAPRQGAGYTF. The chain has TRBV19 and TRBJ1-2, with 7 bases aligning to TRBD1. J lost 7 bases, V lost 1 base, and 9 bases had no gene match. The CDR3 runs to 15 residues. Germline V gene sequence: CDR1 LNHDA, CDR2 SQIVND (reference sequence). The full variable domain, rest sourced from reference TRBV19 and TRBJ1-2, is DGGITQSPKYLFRKEGQNVTLSCEQNLNHDAMYWYRQDPGQGLRLIYYSQIVNDFQKGDIAEGYSVSREKKESFPLTVTSAQKNPTAFYLCASSIAPRQGAGYTFGSGTRLTVV.

A few counts support this clone. V and J are TRBV2 and TRBJ2-1; 11 nucleotides match TRBD2. CDR3 size: 13 residues. CDR1 and CDR2 (germline): SNHLY, FYNNEI. The J segment lost 10 bases and the V segment lost 6 bases, leaving 5 bases of the junction unmatched. In nucleotides, the CDR3 is TGTGCCAGCAGCGAGCGACTAGCGGGAGAGCAGTTCTTC. It is translated as CASSERLAGEQFF.

The chain carries TRBV5-6 and TRBJ2-2; weak D call: TRBD1 (6 bases). The CDR3 spans 15 residues. Between the trimmed V and J ends, which lost 6 bases and 1 base, there was a span of 13 bases. Germline values: CDR1 SGHDT, CDR2 YYEEEE. The DNA of the CDR3 is TGTGCCAGCAACCCCCAGGGGTTGAACACCGGGGAGCTGTTTTTT. This encodes CASNPQGLNTGELFF.

This chain joins TRBV7-3 and TRBJ2-2, with 8 bases identical to TRBD2. The V gene end was trimmed by 5 bases and the J gene end by 4 bases; junction bases not matched to a gene: 6. The CDR3 consists of 15 residues. The germline CDR1 and CDR2 sequences are SGHTA and FQGTGA. Here the CDR3 reads CASSRAGASTGELFF. CDR3 in DNA: TGTGCCAGCAGCCGAGCGGGAGCAAGCACCGGGGAGCTGTTTTTT.

The chain has TRBV19 and TRBJ2-3, with a tentative D call TRBD2 (5 bases). The CDR3 is made up of 15 amino acids. The V gene lost 6 bases and the J gene lost 0 bases, with 13 bases spanning the gap. Germline CDR1 LNHDA, CDR2 SQIVND (reference sequence). The CDR3 DNA is TGTGCCAGTAGGGGGTTCGGGATGAGCACAGATACGCAGTATTTT. Translation gives CASRGFGMSTDTQYF.

In this sample, this clone turned up a few times. The gene calls are TRBV16 and TRBJ1-6; 8 bases match TRBD1. Germline V gene data show CDR1 as KGHSY and CDR2 as FQNENV. There are 16 residues in the CDR3. V dropped 0 bases and J dropped 9; count of bases not matched to a gene: 7. CDR3: CASSQSRQGAGSPLHF. The CDR3 DNA is TGTGCCAGCAGCCAATCTCGGCAGGGGGCTGGTTCACCCCTCCACTTT.

The rearrangement joins TRBV18 to TRBJ2-7, with 11 nucleotides matching TRBD2. CDR1 is KGHSH and CDR2 is LQKENI in the germline V gene. The CDR3 totals 14 residues. V lost 6 bases and J lost 6; bases outside the gene matches: 7. As DNA, the CDR3 is TGTGCCAGCTCGGCCGGGACTAGCGGTTCCGAGCAGTACTTC. Its protein is CASSAGTSGSEQYF.

The V and J genes are TRBV3-1 (or the pseudogene TRBV3-2) and TRBJ2-5, with D unclear. Trimming shortened V by 1 base and J by 5 bases, and 14 bases separated the two germline ends. Germline values: CDR1 LGHDT, CDR2 YNNKEL (reference sequence). The CDR3 length is 15 residues. CDR3 region: CASSQGQLLRETQYF. The CDR3 DNA is TGTGCCAGCAGCCAAGGCCAGCTACTGAGGGAGACCCAGTACTTC.

V and J are TRBV3-1 (or the pseudogene TRBV3-2) and TRBJ2-3, with TRBD2 matching 8 bases. The CDR3 is 17 amino acids. Unmatched junction bases numbered 12, after V lost 0 bases and J lost 7 bases. Germline assignment: CDR1 LGHDT and CDR2 YNNKEL (reference sequence). CDR3 DNA sequence: TGTGCCAGCAGCCAAGATCCTAGCGGGCGCCAGGGATATACGCAGTATTTT. Its translation: CASSQDPSGRQGYTQYF.

The chain uses TRBV28 and TRBJ2-1, with 11 bases lining up with TRBD2. J gave up 0 bases and V 3 bases, and 4 bases lay outside the gene matches. This CDR3 has 17 residues. Germline V gene lookup returns CDR1 MDHEN and CDR2 SYDVKM. The CDR3, as DNA: TGTGCCAGCAGTTTCCCTACTAGCGGGAGCTCCTACAATGAGCAGTTCTTC. It translates to CASSFPTSGSSYNEQFF.

V usage is TRBV6-2 or TRBV6-3 and J usage is TRBJ1-4, with D maybe TRBD1 (5 bases). V was trimmed by 4 bases and J by 4 bases, leaving 13 bases between them. Germline CDR1 is MNHEY and CDR2 is SVGEGT. The CDR3 is 15 amino acids. CDR3 sequence: CASSLSGTLNEKLFF. The CDR3 nucleotides read TGTGCCAGCAGTTTAAGCGGGACCCTTAATGAAAAACTGTTTTTT.

This chain links TRBV12-3 or TRBV12-4 with TRBJ1-5; unclear D gene. Trimming left V 0 bases short and J 6 bases short, with 6 bases between. There are 13 residues in the CDR3. CDR3 in amino acids: CASSLALRQPQHF. As DNA, the CDR3 is TGTGCCAGCAGTTTAGCGCTACGTCAGCCCCAGCATTTT.

This clone came up once. The rearrangement joins TRBV30 to TRBJ1-6, with TRBD1 as a possible D gene (5 bases). Germline CDR1 and CDR2: GTSNPN and SVGIG (reference sequence). This CDR3 comprises 13 residues. V gave up 6 bases and J gave up 2 bases, with 8 bases separating them. This CDR3 reads CACGGAYNSPLHF. The CDR3 nucleotides are TGTGCCTGCGGGGGGGCCTATAATTCACCCCTCCACTTT. The full variable domain, completed using reference TRBV30 and TRBJ1-6, is SQTIHQWPATLVQPVGSPLSLECTVEGTSNPNLYWYRQAAGRGLQLLFYSVGIGQISSEVPQNLSASRPQDRQFILSSKKLLLSDSGFYLCACGGAYNSPLHFGNGTRLTVT.

This clone occurred a few times. V is TRBV4-1 and J is TRBJ2-1, with 10 bases that match TRBD2. Trimming cost V 1 base and J 5 bases; bases outside gene matches: 8. Germline V lookup: CDR1 MGHRA, CDR2 YSYEKL. The CDR3 totals 17 residues. CDR3 in amino acids: CASSQVFSGRRNNEQFF. In DNA, the CDR3 is TGCGCCAGCAGCCAAGTATTTAGCGGGAGGCGGAACAATGAGCAGTTCTTC.

The genes are TRBV5-1 and TRBJ2-2; a possible D gene is TRBD2 (6 bases). Trimming removed 1 base at V and 2 bases at J, with 12 bases between. This CDR3 region has 16 residues. The germline gives CDR1 SGHRS, CDR2 YFSETQ. The CDR3 nucleotides are TGCGCCAGCAGCTTGACCGGGACTTCTAACACCGGGGAGCTGTTTTTT. Translation: CASSLTGTSNTGELFF. Using reference TRBV5-1 and TRBJ2-2 for the parts outside the CDR3, the full variable domain is KAGVTQTPRYLIKTRGQQVTLSCSPISGHRSVSWYQQTPGQGLQFLFEYFSETQRNKGNFPGRFSGRQFSNSRSEMNVSTLELGDSALYLCASSLTGTSNTGELFFGEGSRLTVL.

This rearrangement joins TRBV29-1 to TRBJ2-3, with D hard to call. The V and J ends lost 4 bases and 0 bases respectively, with 8 bases between them. The length of the CDR3 is 13 residues. Germline V gene lookup returns CDR1 SQVTM and CDR2 ANQGSEA. Here the CDR3 DNA reads TGCAGCGTTGGACTGACTAGCACAGATACGCAGTATTTT. Protein sequence: CSVGLTSTDTQYF.

The chain couples TRBV30 to TRBJ2-3; 10 bases line up with TRBD1. CDR3 length: 12 residues. Germline V gene sequence: CDR1 GTSNPN, CDR2 SVGIG (reference sequence). The CDR3 region is CGQGATLDTQYF. The CDR3 DNA is TGTGGACAGGGGGCGACTTTGGATACGCAGTATTTT.

The V and J genes are TRBV29-1 and TRBJ1-1; 9 bases match TRBD1. The ends lost 3 bases at V and 3 bases at J; junction bases unmatched: 11. From germline, CDR1 is SQVTM and CDR2 ANQGSEA. This CDR3 region has 16 residues. CDR3 protein: CSVDPGQGFSYTEAFF. DNA for the CDR3: TGCAGCGTTGATCCGGGACAGGGTTTTTCATACACTGAAGCTTTCTTT.

The CDR3 DNA reads TGTGCCTGGAGTGCAACTAGCGGCTACAATGAGCAGTTCTTC. Translating it yields CAWSATSGYNEQFF. The gene calls are TRBV30 and TRBJ2-1; 8 bases are a match to TRBD2. The CDR3 is 14 residues long. Trimming removed 1 base from V and 3 bases from J; junction bases left unmatched: 2. Germline CDR1 reads GTSNPN; CDR2 reads SVGIG (reference sequence). The complete variable domain, with remaining parts taken from reference TRBV30 and TRBJ2-1, reads SQTIHQWPATLVQPVGSPLSLECTVEGTSNPNLYWYRQAAGRGLQLLFYSVGIGQISSEVPQNLSASRPQDRQFILSSKKLLLSDSGFYLCAWSATSGYNEQFFGPGTRLTVL.

The rearrangement joins TRBV4-1 to TRBJ1-3, with 8 bases fitting TRBD1. Trimming removed 1 base from V and 6 bases from J; junction bases left unmatched: 5. The CDR3 is 15 residues long. CDR1 MGHRA and CDR2 YSYEKL come from the germline V gene. The CDR3 DNA follows: TGCGCCAGCAGCCAAGGACAGGGGTGGGAAAACACCATATATTTT. Protein: CASSQGQGWENTIYF.

Only one count was recorded for this clone. The chain employs TRBV5-4 and TRBJ2-4, with D possibly being TRBD1 (5 bases). CDR1 is SGHNT, CDR2 YYREEE, per germline (reference sequence). The CDR3 is made up of 12 amino acids. Trimming removed 2 bases at V and 10 bases at J, with 10 bases between. CDR3 loop: CASSLRPGIQYF. The CDR3 nucleotides read TGTGCCAGCAGCTTACGGCCAGGGATTCAGTACTTC.